This TCR beta chain is drawn from a study of T-cell reconstitution after alpha-beta-depleted transplantation in children. Study-level results: About two months after transplant, alpha-beta T cells reportedly came from several hundred expanded graft clones. Some patients' high day-60 TCRbeta diversity was traced to surviving recipient T cells and thymic progenitors.

A TCRbeta library incorporating unique molecular identifiers was prepared. MiXCR was run by TCRdb on the PCR reads, yielding one entry per CDR3 protein. The repertoire holds about 240,000 distinct CDR3 sequences, with under 30% as singletons. Of note for this clonotype: Its antigen remains unknown.

The CDR3 is 20 residues long. J lost 4 bases, V lost 2 bases, and 14 bases had no gene match. This rearrangement joins TRBV23-1 to TRBJ2-1, with 13 bases aligning to TRBD2. TRBV23-1 is given ORF status, its function remaining uncertain. Sequences were derived from PBMCs, sampled before TCRalphabeta/CD19-depleted stem cell transplant. The TCR comes from a girl aged 2 to 10 with Fanconi anemia, due to receive a stem cell transplant. CDR3 amino acids: CASSQRATSGRALTYNEQFF. CDR3 DNA sequence: TGCGCCAGCAGTCAAAGGGCAACTAGCGGGAGGGCCCTCACGTACAATGAGCAGTTCTTC.